This TCR beta chain was profiled in a study of shared clonotypes between healthy human individuals. Study summary: A donor's plate count was three for CD4 naive and three for CD4 memory; CD8 naive had two and CD8 memory one.

Each sorted subset replicate got 200 ng genomic DNA, 30,000 or so genomes. TCRdb's table, derived via immunoSEQ multiplex PCR, lists solely in-frame clones and lacks some. The table shows approximately 2.3 million clones, with about 92% occurring only once. The study enrolled healthy HIV-negative adults without recent acute infections or vaccinations as donors. With respect to this clone: What it binds is not known.

Whole-study results and caveats: For naive CD4 cells, roughly 5% of clonotypes were shared across a handful of donors.

The CDR3 has 17 amino acids. The J segment lost 1 base and the V segment lost 6 bases, leaving 11 bases of the junction unmatched. Germline CDR1 ENHRY, CDR2 SYGVKD. The chain combines TRBV10-3 with TRBJ2-1; 8 nucleotides align to TRBD1. This clonotype originated in a young man in good health. Some clones in this sample may be carry-over from other donors' samples. Material for sequencing was naive CD4+ T cells from PBMCs. The subset here: CD45RA+ positively selected. In nucleotides, the CDR3 is TGTGCCATCAGCCACCTACAGGGGGGCAGTTCCTACAATGAGCAGTTCTTC. It codes for CAISHLQGGSSYNEQFF.